This is a list of T cell receptor beta chains from one sample in a study of T cell repertoires in aging, cancer and after chemotherapy. TCRdb itself ran the multiplex PCR reads through MiXCR, one entry per CDR3 protein. The sample holds about 5,000 distinct CDR3 sequences, under 25% seen once. The specimen sequenced was blood. Receptors were obtained from a human donor in good health. The donor label of this sample is uncertain. The CDR3 runs from the conserved cysteine through the conserved F or W. Fields, in order: CDR3 protein, CDR3 DNA, J gene, clone size, D gene, V gene. A D gene is named only where the DNA matches it firmly. Not every row has a clone size; where given, it reads once, few, many or a size class.

cdr3_aa: CAWSESRGNFAYGYTF; cdr3_nt: TGTGCCTGGAGTGAGAGCAGGGGGAATTTTGCCTATGGCTACACCTTC; j_call: TRBJ1-2; clone_size: medium-sized; d_call: TRBD1; v_call: TRBV30
cdr3_aa: CSAKVAGDPTDTQYF; cdr3_nt: TGCAGTGCTAAGGTAGCGGGGGACCCCACAGATACGCAGTATTTT; j_call: TRBJ2-3; clone_size: few; d_call: TRBD2; v_call: TRBV20-1
cdr3_aa: CSARGLAGVGGEQFF; cdr3_nt: TGCAGTGCTAGGGGACTAGCGGGAGTAGGGGGTGAGCAGTTCTTC; j_call: TRBJ2-1; clone_size: .; d_call: TRBD2; v_call: TRBV20-1
cdr3_aa: CASSPAGTGIHQPQHF; cdr3_nt: TGTGCCAGCAGTCCAGCCGGGACAGGGATTCATCAGCCCCAGCATTTT; j_call: TRBJ1-5; clone_size: few; d_call: TRBD1; v_call: TRBV12-3/TRBV12-4
cdr3_aa: CASSQDSGGAGELFF; cdr3_nt: TGTGCCAGCAGCCAAGATAGCGGGGGGGCCGGGGAGCTGTTTTTT; j_call: TRBJ2-2; clone_size: few; d_call: TRBD2; v_call: TRBV4-2
cdr3_aa: CATSSGQGYEQYF; cdr3_nt: TGTGCCACCAGCAGTGGACAGGGGTACGAGCAGTACTTC; j_call: TRBJ2-7; clone_size: medium-sized; d_call: TRBD1; v_call: TRBV15
cdr3_aa: CASSRFRTATYYGYTF; cdr3_nt: TGTGCCAGCAGTCGCTTCAGGACAGCTACTTACTATGGCTACACCTTC; j_call: TRBJ1-2; clone_size: medium-sized; d_call: .; v_call: TRBV6-5
cdr3_aa: CASTVGQGAKTQNIQYF; cdr3_nt: TGTGCCAGCACTGTCGGACAGGGGGCAAAGACCCAAAACATTCAGTACTTC; j_call: TRBJ2-4; clone_size: medium-sized; d_call: TRBD1; v_call: TRBV6-1
cdr3_aa: CASSFPTPGANVLTF; cdr3_nt: TGTGCCAGCAGCTTTCCTACCCCCGGGGCCAACGTCCTGACTTTC; j_call: TRBJ2-6; clone_size: medium-sized; d_call: .; v_call: TRBV5-6
cdr3_aa: CASSSRGPANTGELFF; cdr3_nt: TGTGCCAGCAGCTCGCGGGGGCCTGCGAACACCGGGGAGCTGTTTTTT; j_call: TRBJ2-2; clone_size: .; d_call: .; v_call: TRBV7-2
cdr3_aa: CASSALEGASTDTQYF; cdr3_nt: TGTGCCAGCAGCGCCCTGGAGGGGGCTAGCACAGATACGCAGTATTTT; j_call: TRBJ2-3; clone_size: .; d_call: .; v_call: TRBV9
cdr3_aa: CAISYSGDSLRYEQYF; cdr3_nt: TGTGCCATCAGTTACTCTGGGGACAGTCTGAGGTACGAGCAGTACTTC; j_call: TRBJ2-7; clone_size: .; d_call: TRBD1; v_call: TRBV10-3
cdr3_aa: CASSSPGYNEQFF; cdr3_nt: TGTGCCAGCAGCTCTCCGGGATACAATGAGCAGTTCTTC; j_call: TRBJ2-1; clone_size: .; d_call: .; v_call: TRBV7-3
cdr3_aa: CAWSVNYSQETQYF; cdr3_nt: TGTGCCTGGAGTGTTAACTACTCTCAAGAGACCCAGTACTTC; j_call: TRBJ2-5; clone_size: once; d_call: .; v_call: TRBV30
cdr3_aa: CSGTTGGDTGELFF; cdr3_nt: TGCAGTGGGACAACGGGGGGGGATACCGGGGAGCTGTTTTTT; j_call: TRBJ2-2; clone_size: .; d_call: TRBD2; v_call: TRBV20-1
cdr3_aa: CASSLQGRGETQYF; cdr3_nt: TGTGCCAGTAGTCTACAGGGACGTGGGGAGACCCAGTACTTC; j_call: TRBJ2-5; clone_size: medium-sized; d_call: .; v_call: TRBV19
cdr3_aa: CASSLRVAGYNEQFF; cdr3_nt: TGTGCCAGCAGTTTAAGGGTAGCGGGGTACAATGAGCAGTTCTTC; j_call: TRBJ2-1; clone_size: medium-sized; d_call: TRBD2; v_call: TRBV12-3/TRBV12-4
cdr3_aa: CASSPATGGSYEQYF; cdr3_nt: TGCGCCAGCAGCCCAGCGACAGGGGGATCCTACGAGCAGTACTTC; j_call: TRBJ2-7; clone_size: few; d_call: TRBD1; v_call: TRBV4-3
cdr3_aa: CACTGAYEQYF; cdr3_nt: TGTGCCTGCACGGGGGCCTACGAGCAGTACTTC; j_call: TRBJ2-7; clone_size: medium-sized; d_call: .; v_call: TRBV30